The clone carrying this TCR beta chain was observed many times. Its antigen is currently unknown. This specimen comes from a study of molecular identifiers for immune sequencing clone quantification. Study at large: RNA from approximately 20,000 or 98,000 naive CD8 cells was split five ways in replicates, with four sequenced. Findings and limits, study-wide: It was shown that clones above 20 RNA copies held over 99% of effector molecules, but under 1% in naive cells. Clone sizes could be underestimated for highly expanded clones when identical TCR molecules share a barcode.

A single record per CDR3 protein comes from TCRdb applying MiXCR to the PCR reads. The sample includes roughly 320,000 distinct CDR3 sequences, roughly 24% of them seen just once. The authors sorted naive CD8 T cells as CD8+CD4-CCR7+CD45RA+. V was cut by 6 bases and J by 3 bases, with 12 bases left in between. Germline assignment: CDR1 SQVTM and CDR2 ANQGSEA. This CDR3 spans 12 amino acids. V and J are TRBV29-1 and TRBJ2-7; the D gene is possibly TRBD2 (6 bases). The sequence was obtained from a human donor in good health. Some libraries in this study had Jurkat cell RNA spiked in. Sequencing input: naive CD8+ T cells from blood, with Jurkat cell RNA spiked in. Noted subset: FACS-sorted CD8+CD4-CCR7+CD45RA+ naive T cells. The DNA of the CDR3 is TGCAGCGTCGAGGGGACTTACTACGAGCAGTACTTC. It yields the protein CSVEGTYYEQYF.